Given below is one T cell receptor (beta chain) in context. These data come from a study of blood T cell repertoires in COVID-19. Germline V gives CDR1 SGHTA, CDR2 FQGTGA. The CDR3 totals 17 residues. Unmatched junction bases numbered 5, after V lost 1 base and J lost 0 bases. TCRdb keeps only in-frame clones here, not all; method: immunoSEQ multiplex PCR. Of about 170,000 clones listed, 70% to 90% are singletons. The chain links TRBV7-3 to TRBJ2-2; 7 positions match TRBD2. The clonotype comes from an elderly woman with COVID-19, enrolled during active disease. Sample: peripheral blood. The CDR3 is CASSLRSGTANTGELFF. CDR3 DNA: TGTGCCAGCAGCTTAAGAAGCGGGACCGCGAACACCGGGGAGCTGTTTTTT.